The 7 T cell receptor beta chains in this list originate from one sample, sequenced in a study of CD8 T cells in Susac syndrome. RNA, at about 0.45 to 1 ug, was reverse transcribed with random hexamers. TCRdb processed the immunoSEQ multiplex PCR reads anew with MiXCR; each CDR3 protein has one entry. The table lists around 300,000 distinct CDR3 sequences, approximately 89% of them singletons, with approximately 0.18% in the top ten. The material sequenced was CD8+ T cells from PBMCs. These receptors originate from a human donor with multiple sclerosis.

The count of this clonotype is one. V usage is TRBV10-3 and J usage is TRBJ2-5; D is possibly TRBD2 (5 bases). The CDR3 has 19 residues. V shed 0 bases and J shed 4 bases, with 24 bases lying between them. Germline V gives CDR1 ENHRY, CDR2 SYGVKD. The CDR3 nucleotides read TGTGCCATCAGTGAGTCGAGCGGTAATAAAGGGCCAGTCGGAGAGACCCAGTACTTC. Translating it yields CAISESSGNKGPVGETQYF.

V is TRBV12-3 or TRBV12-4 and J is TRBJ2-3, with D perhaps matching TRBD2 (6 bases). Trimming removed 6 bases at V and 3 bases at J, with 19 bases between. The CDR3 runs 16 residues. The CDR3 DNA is TGTGCCAGCAGCCTCTTTGATGCGGCGGGGACAGATACGCAGTATTTT. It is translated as CASSLFDAAGTDTQYF.

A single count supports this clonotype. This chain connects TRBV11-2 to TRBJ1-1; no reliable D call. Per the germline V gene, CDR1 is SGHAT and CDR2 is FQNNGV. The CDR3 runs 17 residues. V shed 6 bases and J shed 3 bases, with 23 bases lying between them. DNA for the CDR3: TGTGCCAGCAGTCACCCCCCCGACTTGGGTGGGGACACTGAAGCTTTCTTT. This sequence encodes CASSHPPDLGGDTEAFF.

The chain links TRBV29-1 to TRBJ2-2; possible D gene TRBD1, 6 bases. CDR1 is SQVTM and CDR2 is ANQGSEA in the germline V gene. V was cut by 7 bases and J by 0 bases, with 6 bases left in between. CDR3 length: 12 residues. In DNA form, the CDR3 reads TGCAGCGGGACAGCGAACACCGGGGAGCTGTTTTTT. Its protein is CSGTANTGELFF.

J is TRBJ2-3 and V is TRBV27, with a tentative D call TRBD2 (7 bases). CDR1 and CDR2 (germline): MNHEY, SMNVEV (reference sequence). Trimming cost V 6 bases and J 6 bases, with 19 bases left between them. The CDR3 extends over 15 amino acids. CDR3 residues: CASSPLQGRADTQYF. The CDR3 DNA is TGTGCCAGCAGCCCCCTCCAGGGGAGGGCGGATACGCAGTATTTT.

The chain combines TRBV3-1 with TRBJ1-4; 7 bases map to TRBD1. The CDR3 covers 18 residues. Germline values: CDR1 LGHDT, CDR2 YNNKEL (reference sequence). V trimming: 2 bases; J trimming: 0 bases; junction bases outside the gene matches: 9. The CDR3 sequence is CASSQTGTVVATNEKLFF. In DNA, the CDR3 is TGTGCCAGCAGCCAAACCGGGACAGTAGTTGCAACTAATGAAAAACTGTTTTTT.

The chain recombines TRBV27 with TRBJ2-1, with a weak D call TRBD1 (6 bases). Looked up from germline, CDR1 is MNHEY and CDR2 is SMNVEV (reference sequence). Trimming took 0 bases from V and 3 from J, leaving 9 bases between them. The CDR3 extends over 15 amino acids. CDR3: CASSLSQGGYNEQFF. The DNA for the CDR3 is TGTGCCAGCAGTTTATCGCAAGGGGGCTACAATGAGCAGTTCTTC.